Reported below is one T cell receptor beta chain. Its matching antigen is unknown. Barcoded TCR alpha and TCR beta cDNA libraries with UMIs came from 5'RACE using constant-segment primers. TCRdb fed the 5' RACE reads into MiXCR, producing one record per CDR3 protein. In the table there are around 500,000 distinct CDR3 sequences, 15% to 20% of which are singletons. These data come from a study of T-cell memory formation after mild COVID-19. General study findings and limits: Pre-infection memory showed some responding clones, and this suggested that cross-reactive memory joined.

This CDR3 is built from 15 residues. Trimming took 1 base from V and 4 from J, leaving 13 bases between them. From germline, CDR1 is SEHNR and CDR2 FQNEAQ (reference sequence). The clonotype originates from an adult woman who had mild COVID-19 (a few samples of this study predate the infection). Cell type and time point are not known. The sequenced sample consisted of PBMCs or a T cell subset sorted from them (not recorded which). The chain carries TRBV7-9 and TRBJ1-2; D unresolved. The CDR3 DNA is TGTGCCAGCAGCTTAGAGGCTCTCCCTGGCTATGGCTACACCTTC. It translates to CASSLEALPGYGYTF.